One and the same sample provided the 24 T cell receptor beta chains below, sequenced in a study of T cell responses to AZD1222 COVID-19 vaccine. Here immunoSEQ multiplex PCR was the method, and the copy in TCRdb shows in-frame clones only, minus some. Counted here are approximately 170,000 clones, around 89% occurring once; the ten biggest clones make up 6% to 8%. Specimen: peripheral blood, collected on day 0 of AZD1222 vaccination. The receptor set was obtained from an adult in good health.

The V and J genes are TRBV6-2 or TRBV6-3 and TRBJ2-7; D is possibly TRBD1 (5 bases). V lost 6 bases and J lost 3, with 15 bases in between. CDR1 is MNHEY, CDR2 SVGEGT, per germline. This CDR3 has 14 residues. The CDR3: CASSETARDYEQYV. CDR3 DNA sequence: TGTGCCAGCAGCGAGACAGCCAGGGACTACGAGCAGTACGTC.

The chain joins TRBV27 to TRBJ2-5; D gene ambiguous. V was shortened by 2 bases and J by 5 bases, with 12 bases between the two germline ends. This CDR3 has 14 amino acids. Germline values: CDR1 MNHEY, CDR2 SMNVEV (reference sequence). This CDR3 reads CASSLAGSWETQYF. In DNA, the CDR3 is TGTGCCAGCAGTTTAGCTGGCTCATGGGAGACCCAGTACTTC.

This chain links TRBV4-2 with TRBJ1-5; D ambiguous. Germline CDR1 and CDR2: LGHNA and YNFKEQ. The CDR3 is made up of 17 amino acids. V gave up 0 bases and J gave up 3 bases, with 15 bases separating them. CDR3 sequence: CASSQESSAGNNQPQHF. CDR3 bases: TGTGCCAGCAGCCAAGAATCAAGCGCTGGGAACAATCAGCCCCAGCATTTT.

The gene calls are TRBV2 and TRBJ2-7, with unresolved D. The CDR3 covers 12 residues. Trimming pared 10 bases from V and 0 bases from J, leaving 10 bases between. Germline CDR1 is SNHLY and CDR2 is FYNNEI. The CDR3 here is CATGPSSYEQYV. For the CDR3, the DNA is TGTGCCACGGGTCCTAGCTCCTACGAGCAGTACGTC.

The chain couples TRBV10-3 to TRBJ2-7, with D maybe TRBD2 (6 bases). Germline loops: CDR1 ENHRY, CDR2 SYGVKD. The germline V and J ends were trimmed by 0 bases and 3 bases, with 15 bases remaining between them. This CDR3 has 16 amino acids. This chain's CDR3 is CAISESTGRRIYEQYV. CDR3 coding DNA: TGTGCCATCAGTGAGTCGACGGGGAGGAGAATCTACGAGCAGTACGTC.

This clone was observed a handful of times. The chain uses TRBV5-1 and TRBJ1-1; TRBD1 agrees at 8 bases. The V and J ends lost 4 bases and 6 bases, in that order; junction bases with no gene match: 11. Germline loops: CDR1 SGHRS, CDR2 YFSETQ. The CDR3 spans 15 residues. DNA of the CDR3: TGCGCCAGCAGCGACCTACAGGGGGGGGTCCCTGAAGCTTTCTTT. Translating gives CASSDLQGGVPEAFF.

The chain couples TRBV6-4 to TRBJ2-3, with 9 bases lining up with TRBD2. Germline-derived CDR1 and CDR2 are MRHNA and SNTAGT. V gave up 0 bases and J gave up 4 bases; unmatched junction bases: 2. CDR3 size: 15 residues. Here the CDR3 reads CASSDSAGGSDTQYF. The CDR3 DNA sequence: TGTGCCAGCAGTGACTCGGCGGGGGGGTCAGATACGCAGTATTTT.

V usage is TRBV27 and J usage is TRBJ2-7, with unresolved D. V dropped 0 bases and J dropped 4 bases, with 13 bases sitting between them. Germline assignment: CDR1 MNHEY and CDR2 SMNVEV (reference sequence). The CDR3 contains 15 residues. The DNA for the CDR3 is TGTGCCAGCAGTTTATCGTTCAAGGGTTCTTACGAGCAGTACTTC. The encoded protein is CASSLSFKGSYEQYF.

This clone was recorded only once. The rearrangement uses TRBV11-3 and TRBJ2-2; D is unclear. The CDR3 is 14 residues long. The V gene's germline CDR1 is SGHNT and CDR2 YENEEA. V lost 1 base and J lost 0, with 3 bases in between. The CDR3 region has the DNA TGTGCCAGCAGCTTAGGCCCGAACACCGGGGAGCTGTTTTTT. Its protein product is CASSLGPNTGELFF.

About this clone: Other DNA sequences within the sample encode an identical CDR3. The chain recombines TRBV7-2 with TRBJ1-2, with a possible D match to TRBD1 (5 bases). Trimming cost V 1 base and J 2 bases, with 5 bases left between them. Germline V gene lookup returns CDR1 SGHTA and CDR2 FQGNSA. The CDR3 is made up of 13 amino acids. The CDR3 here is CASSLGGNYGYTF. CDR3 in DNA: TGTGCCAGCAGCTTAGGGGGGAACTATGGCTACACCTTC.

V and J are TRBV9 and TRBJ2-7; 8 nucleotides agree with TRBD2. Germline V gives CDR1 SGDLS, CDR2 YYNGEE. The CDR3 is 15 amino acids. J gave up 1 base and V 4 bases, and 7 bases lay outside the gene matches. The DNA of the CDR3 is TGTGCCAGCAGCCCGGGGGGCGGGGGGTCCTACGAGCAGTACTTC. Protein sequence: CASSPGGGGSYEQYF.

The chain employs TRBV7-9 and TRBJ2-1, with TRBD2 matching over 9 bases. V trimming: 2 bases; J trimming: 0 bases; junction bases outside the gene matches: 11. The germline V gene has CDR1 SEHNR and CDR2 FQNEAQ (reference sequence). The CDR3 sequence is 19 residues long. The DNA of the CDR3 is TGTGCCAGCAGCTTAAAACGCGGGGGGGCCCCGAGCTCCTACAATGAGCAGTTCTTC. It translates to CASSLKRGGAPSSYNEQFF.

V is TRBV19 and J is TRBJ2-4; D might be TRBD1 (7 bases). Germline CDR1 and CDR2: LNHDA and SQIVND (reference sequence). V was pared by 0 bases and J by 8 bases, with 8 bases between. CDR3 size: 13 residues. CDR3 in amino acids: CASSIDRGDIQYF. For the CDR3, the DNA is TGTGCCAGTAGTATAGACAGGGGGGACATTCAGTACTTC.

The chain employs TRBV7-9 and TRBJ1-2; TRBD1 is a possible D gene (5 bases). Germline loops: CDR1 SEHNR, CDR2 FQNEAQ (reference sequence). This CDR3 is 14 amino acids long. V shed 3 bases and J shed 0 bases, with 8 bases lying between them. The CDR3 nucleotides are TGTGCCAGCAGCTTTCAGACAGCTAACTATGGCTACACCTTC. Protein: CASSFQTANYGYTF.

The rearrangement uses TRBV4-1 and TRBJ1-3; a weak D match, TRBD1 (5 bases). V lost 2 bases and J 1 base, leaving 9 bases between the germline ends. The CDR3 runs to 15 residues. Germline CDR1 MGHRA, CDR2 YSYEKL. The CDR3 spells CASSQTGVSGNTIYF. CDR3 DNA: TGCGCCAGCAGCCAAACGGGGGTATCTGGAAACACCATATATTTT.

J is TRBJ2-5 and V is TRBV5-1, with 8 bases that match TRBD1. The CDR3 consists of 15 residues. Germline V CDR1 and CDR2: SGHRS, YFSETQ. V was clipped by 0 bases and J by 5 bases; unmatched bases: 6. The CDR3 DNA reads as TGCGCCAGCAGCTTGGCCGGGACAGGAGGCGAGACCCAGTACTTC. It encodes CASSLAGTGGETQYF.

This chain links TRBV24-1 with TRBJ2-1; 9 nucleotides align to TRBD1. Unmatched junction bases numbered 20, after V lost 6 bases and J lost 0 bases. CDR3 length: 21 residues. The germline V gene has CDR1 KGHDR and CDR2 SFDVKD. The CDR3 spells CATSSTSLTTGGSSSYNEQFF. CDR3 nucleotide sequence: TGTGCCACCAGTTCAACATCATTAACCACAGGGGGCTCTAGCTCCTACAATGAGCAGTTCTTC.

The chain employs TRBV5-4 and TRBJ1-5; 7 nucleotides match TRBD1. Unmatched junction bases numbered 7, after V lost 0 bases and J lost 7 bases. CDR3 length equals 15 residues. Germline-derived CDR1 and CDR2 are SGHNT and YYREEE (reference sequence). CDR3 loop: CASSLGTGDHQPQHF. The CDR3, as DNA: TGTGCCAGCAGCTTGGGCACAGGGGATCACCAGCCCCAGCATTTT.

The chain combines TRBV29-1 with TRBJ1-2; TRBD1 is a possible D gene (5 bases). The CDR3 is made up of 15 amino acids. The V gene lost 0 bases and the J gene lost 4 bases, with 15 bases spanning the gap. Germline V gene sequence: CDR1 SQVTM, CDR2 ANQGSEA. As DNA, the CDR3 is TGCAGCGTTGAAGATCGCAGTAGGGGAGCCTATGGCTACACCTTC. It codes for CSVEDRSRGAYGYTF.

This clone was seen once. This rearrangement joins TRBV5-1 to TRBJ2-1; a possible D gene is TRBD1 (5 bases). Germline CDR1 is SGHRS and CDR2 is YFSETQ. The V end was cut by 0 bases, the J end by 4 bases, with 11 bases between. The CDR3 length is 15 residues. CDR3 sequence reads: CASSLGAGPYNEQFF. As DNA, the CDR3 is TGCGCCAGCAGCTTGGGGGCAGGGCCGTACAATGAGCAGTTCTTC.

The chain recombines TRBV6-5 with TRBJ1-1, with no clear D. The CDR3 runs to 14 residues. V was trimmed by 2 bases and J by 4 bases, leaving 11 bases between them. The germline CDR1 and CDR2 sequences are MNHEY and SVGAGI. CDR3 DNA sequence: TGTGCCAGCAGTTACGCAGGACGTGGCACTGAAGCTTTCTTT. Its translation: CASSYAGRGTEAFF.

The chain carries TRBV5-8 and TRBJ1-3; TRBD1 might be the D (5 bases). Between the trimmed V and J ends, which lost 3 bases and 2 bases, there was a span of 12 bases. In germline, CDR1 is SGHTS, CDR2 YDEGEE. CDR3 length: 15 residues. The CDR3 region has the DNA TGTGCCAGCAGCTGGAGCAGGGTCACTGGAAACACCATATATTTT. This encodes CASSWSRVTGNTIYF.

The chain uses TRBV6-5 and TRBJ1-1; D not certain. V lost 5 bases to trimming and J lost 8 bases, with 18 bases between them. The CDR3 totals 14 residues. Germline lookup yields CDR1 MNHEY and CDR2 SVGAGI. DNA for the CDR3: TGTGCCAGCAGTACCGGAGGCGCTCGGGCCGAAGCTTTCTTT. It specifies CASSTGGARAEAFF.

The V gene is TRBV13, the J gene TRBJ1-2; D unresolved. The germline V gene has CDR1 PRHDT and CDR2 FYEKMQ (reference sequence). The V end was cut by 8 bases, the J end by 5 bases, with 18 bases between. This CDR3 has 14 residues. The CDR3 loop is CASQQVGGRYGYTF. The CDR3 bases are TGTGCCAGCCAACAAGTGGGAGGACGGTATGGCTACACCTTC.